The T cell receptor (beta chain) described here comes from a study of blood T cell repertoires in COVID-19. Study information: The study drew acute and convalescent COVID-19 samples from the United States, Italy and Spain.

Deletions cut 6 bases from V and 4 bases from J, with 8 bases between. Germline V gene lookup returns CDR1 SGHNT and CDR2 YYREEE (reference sequence). This CDR3 has 12 residues. Original data processing: It was from reference gene primer amplification that nucleated cell counts were estimated. Sequenced by immunoSEQ multiplex PCR; TCRdb stores in-frame clones only, minus some. D and trimming were read from the DNA, whereas the V and J calls and clone size are those reported in that table. The sample lists 250,000 to 300,000 clones, 70% to 90% occurring once. The material sequenced was peripheral blood. This receptor was taken from a woman aged 25-40 years with acute or convalescent COVID-19. This chain links TRBV5-4 with TRBJ1-3; no clear D. This CDR3 reads CASKGGGNTIYF. As DNA, the CDR3 is TGTGCCAGCAAAGGAGGGGGAAACACCATATATTTT.